This T cell receptor beta chain was observed in a study of cytomegalovirus exposure and HLA in healthy donors (dated by TCRdb to between 2016 and 2019). Regarding the study in general: An earlier analysis of several hundred of the donors reported under 300 Gb of sequence data and 95 million to 140 million unique TCR beta sequences obtained from roughly 180 million T cells. An earlier analysis of several hundred of the donors applied high-throughput TCR beta sequencing to assess whether each TCR beta V gene segment acted as functional or pseudogenic. An early release that covered around 590 HLA-typed donors contained approximately 290 gigabases of sequencing data and some 87 million unique TCR sequences. Genome-wide SNP genotypes for about 65% of the roughly 670 donors were used in a later genetic analysis, which treated that subset as a discovery cohort. The study aimed to test whether signatures of past pathogen exposure could be identified by cataloging public T cell receptors. High-throughput TCR immunosequencing, statistical association of individual TCRs with disease status, and machine learning were combined to predict cytomegalovirus infection status. A separate validation cohort of 100 to 150 different subjects was used in addition to the 666-subject first cohort. Using immunosequencing, the study profiled T cell repertoires from 550 to 750 subjects and related those repertoires to cytomegalovirus serostatus. All discovery cohort repertoires had been generated on a single sequencing platform. Because of strong linkage in the cohort, five DR-DQ haplotypes were treated as single units for association and clustering. The later analysis used no new phenotypic data to find candidate immune exposures, relying instead on TCR beta sequences and their occurrence across donors. A later analysis re-examined previously published TCR beta repertoires from over 500 donors and added high-resolution HLA genotyping to investigate patterns of TCR occurrence. Across around 400 genotyped donors of the cohort, an average of 235,054 unique TCR beta nucleotide sequences per donor were sequenced, and roughly 18% of those sequences were non-productive. Of the roughly 400 genotyped donors, roughly 80% were placed in the genetic ancestry cluster associated with self-reported Caucasian donors. Typing coverage varied by locus: roughly 629-640 donors for A, B, C, DRB1 and DQB1; roughly 510 for DQA1; approximately 610 for DPA1; approximately 470 for DPB1. Donor age, sex, ethnicity and CMV serostatus were compiled together with the repertoire data. Class I and class II HLA loci were covered by the typing at four-digit resolution.

Library construction relied on the immunoSEQ multiplex PCR assay. For the multiplex PCR, a mixture combining 60 forward primers for TCR Vbeta segments and 13 reverse primers for TCR Jbeta segments was used. A multiplex PCR assay on genomic DNA amplified the CDR3 region of rearranged TCR beta genes. Amplified TCR beta libraries were sequenced as 87-base-pair reads on the Illumina HiSeq System. For the original study's pipeline: A later analysis counted about 82 million unique TCR beta chains across the 700 or so repertoires, and some 12 million of these chains were shared by at least two donors. Raw reads were error-corrected and collapsed into unique sequences with a nearest-neighbor algorithm that merged closely related sequences to remove PCR and sequencing errors. V, D and J gene segments were assigned by aligning CDR3 sequences to IMGT reference sequences. Each retained sequence needed at least a six-nucleotide match to both a V gene segment and a J gene segment. Rearrangements were called productive when the CDR3 lacked stop codons and stayed in frame with V and J; all others were non-productive. CDR3 was defined according to IMGT convention as the region running from the second conserved V-encoded cysteine to the conserved J-encoded phenylalanine. Sequences without an unambiguous match to a single V gene segment were excluded from the earlier analysis of several hundred of the donors. In an earlier analysis of a few hundred of the donors, V segments were called functional above 56.7% productive rearrangements and were called segregating when the between-donor standard deviation exceeded 5%. To diagnose cytomegalovirus status from the catalog of TCR beta chain sequences, a statistical classification framework was built. A later analysis assigned V and J genes by comparing TCR nucleotide sequences with IMGT/GENE-DB human TR gene sequences. A later analysis assigned CDR3 sequences and most-parsimonious VDJ recombination scenarios with the TCRdist pipeline. In a later analysis, each TCR beta chain was defined by its CDR3 amino acid sequence together with its V-gene family, and reads lacking a unique V-gene family were excluded. In a later analysis, 550 to 650 highly shared, low-generation-probability nucleotide sequences were removed to address suspected cross-contamination and a sequencing artifact. In a later analysis, a clonal expansion index was calculated for each public chain from normalized within-repertoire ranks of inferred template counts. In a later analysis, generation probabilities were computed using a VDJ recombination model fitted to out-of-frame rearrangements, and the results were checked against IGoR. A later analysis scored TCR-TCR, TCR-HLA and TCR-CMV co-occurrence with hypergeometric tests, applying a repertoire-size bias correction to TCR pairs. To estimate false discovery rates, a later analysis permuted the HLA or CMV assignments 20 times. In a later analysis, co-occurring TCRs were grouped using DBSCAN, and TCRdist sequence similarity was added for clustering within HLA-allele-positive subsets. Co-occurrence clustering excluded repertoires with fewer than 30,000 or more than 120,000 public chains, plus five with anomalous nucleotide sharing. The source is immuneACCESS, and TCRdb retained only in-frame sequences with V and J called. Part of the clones is not carried over; for the studies checked, unresolved V genes explain less than half of this, and the remainder is unexplained. The DNA was the basis for D and trimming; V, J and clone size are from that table. The sample contains 150,000 to 200,000 clones, approximately 75% of them found a single time. The ten largest clones represent roughly 3.7% of the sample.

The cohort consisted of fewer than 700 healthy bone marrow donors. Cohort members were all nominally healthy when sampled, although unrecorded immune exposures were likely present. The donor was CMV seropositive and belonged to the group of 250 to 300 seropositive cohort members. Each donor provided a peripheral blood sample, and peripheral blood mononuclear cells were used for TCR beta sequencing. The Qiagen DNeasy Blood Extraction Kit was used to extract genomic DNA from the blood cell samples. As for this clone: No cognate antigen has been identified for it. One base away there is no much larger clone; base qualities are not given.

Broad study findings and their caveats: According to the authors, the approach could potentially be generalized to other disease states and immunological phenotypes. Sequencing depth was assumed to be roughly uniform across donors in the presence/absence analyses, though that assumption may not hold. In a later analysis, several top co-occurrence clusters were reported to appear linked to parvovirus B19, influenza, CMV and Epstein-Barr virus. In the study, 150 to 200 TCR beta chains were listed as associated with cytomegalovirus. Some IMGT-functional V segments, including TRBV6-2 and TRBV6-3, could not be told apart with the 87-base-pair reads, so those segments were excluded. According to a later analysis, most CMV-associated TCR beta chains appeared to be HLA-restricted, and the HLA associations seemed to be driven largely by CMV exposure. A further reported finding was that TCR beta sequences accurately predicted the HLA-A and HLA-B alleles for most subjects in the first cohort. A later genetic analysis associated a missense DCLRE1C variant with V-gene and J-gene trimming of TCR beta chains, and an independent cohort replicated the association. Assigning TCR associations to individual alleles was difficult when HLA alleles, especially DR and DQ, strongly co-occurred. In a later analysis, some 18,000 TCR beta sequences were associated with specific HLA alleles at a false discovery rate of 0.05. In vitro tests confirmed that a few of the cytomegalovirus-associated TCR beta chains recognize cytomegalovirus antigens. A cluster of highly shared sequence variants was judged likely to represent a technical artifact of the sequencing pipeline. In an earlier analysis of approximately 590 of the donors, most TCR beta V segments appeared in productive rearrangements about 87% or about 30% of the time, broadly matching IMGT annotations. Correlated functional status among segregating V segments might reflect linkage disequilibrium, but an unknown experimental factor could not be ruled out. According to a later analysis, TCR association rates differed among HLA loci, with DRB1 alleles showing the most associated TCRs and HLA-C alleles showing the fewest. The classifier was reported to diagnose cytomegalovirus status with high specificity and sensitivity in both the original and validation cohorts. A later genetic analysis reported fewer N-insertions in productive TCRs among donors in an Asian-associated ancestry cluster than the roughly 620-donor mean. In a later analysis, HLA-associated TCR beta chains were found to be more clonally expanded and to have lower generation probabilities than equally common non-associated chains. Because HLA typing was missing for some donors at each locus, association tests included only the typed subset. Across donors, most TCR sequences were observed very rarely, whereas some public TCRs were present in many individuals. Immune exposure information for the cohort was limited to CMV serostatus. Because counts were too low, seventeen rarely observed V segments, including chromosome 9 orphons, were excluded from the earlier analysis of several hundred of the donors. Only TCR beta chains were sequenced in this cohort, and the absence of alpha or paired-chain data limited detectable features.

The cysteine opens and the phenylalanine closes a CDR3 of 16 amino acids. Only CDR3 DNA remains: 48 bases, in frame from the first base. V is clipped by 2 bases and J by 0 bases, and the sequence between their germline boundaries is 14 bases long. CDR1 SEHNR and CDR2 FQNEAQ are derived from the germline V gene (reference sequence). This sequence was found in a man aged 30 to 39 in good health and CMV-seropositive. The rearrangement combines TRBV7-9 with TRBJ2-7, and possibly TRBD2, on 6 matching bases. Sequencing was carried out using PBMCs. The CDR3 is CASSLPWDGSSYEQYF. In nucleotide form, the sequence is TGTGCCAGCAGCTTACCTTGGGACGGGAGCTCCTACGAGCAGTACTTC. Joined to the reference TRBV7-9 and TRBJ2-7 proteins, this CDR3 gives the full variable domain: DTGVSQNPRHKITKRGQNVTFRCDPISEHNRLYWYRQTLGQGPEFLTYFQNEAQLEKSRLLSDRFSAERPKGSFSTLEIQRTEQGDSAMYLCASSLPWDGSSYEQYFGPGTRLTVT.